This TCR beta chain came from a study of T-cell reconstitution after alpha-beta-depleted transplantation in children. Germline CDR1 is SQVTM and CDR2 is ANQGSEA. This CDR3 contains 12 residues. The ends were cut back, 6 bases at V and 1 base at J, with 8 bases in the middle. The TCRbeta library was prepared with unique molecular identifiers. TCRdb re-called the PCR reads through MiXCR, storing one row per CDR3 protein. The sample consists of roughly 400,000 distinct CDR3 sequences, roughly 20% of them appearing once. The sequence was collected from a human donor who donated a stem cell graft to a child with acute myeloid leukemia. Specimen: PBMCs from the stem cell graft donor, collected from the stem cell graft. The chain couples TRBV29-1 to TRBJ2-3; D is undetermined. CDR3 sequence (DNA): TGCAGCGTCCTAGAGGGCACAGATACGCAGTATTTT. It is translated as CSVLEGTDTQYF.